Listed here is a single T cell receptor (beta chain). This clone was counted only a few times. No cognate antigen has been identified for it. No much larger clone exists at a distance of one base, and base qualities are not known. This sample stems from a study of CD8+ T cells in alopecia areata (dated by TCRdb to the late 2010s). Notes on the research overall: Treated patients were enrolled in an open-label pilot trial of oral tofacitinib at 5 to 10 mg twice daily for moderate-to-severe alopecia areata. Tofacitinib was given for 6 to 18 months, followed by 6 months of follow-up off drug to assess delayed response and recurrence. Amplification of TCRbeta CDR3 regions was done by immunoSEQ multiplex PCR using 35 Vbeta forward primers and 13 Jbeta reverse primers. On the human side, TCRbeta sequencing was run on scalp tissue and on sorted CD4+ and CD8+ peripheral blood T cells from healthy controls and from alopecia areata patients with either patchy or totalis/universalis disease. Clonality in the scalp was compared among normal scalp (n=4), patchy alopecia areata scalp (n=8), and alopecia totalis/universalis scalp (n=8). Biopsies were taken from tofacitinib-treated patients at baseline and at 4 and 24 weeks of treatment, and a later scalp biopsy was taken in several of the tofacitinib-treated patients. High-throughput TCRbeta sequencing was used to examine T cell clonal expansion in alopecia areata in both the C3H/HeJ mouse model and human patients. The RNA source kit depended on sample type: the PAXgene miRNA kit for fixed scalp, the miRNeasy kit for PBMCs, and the RNeasy kit for mouse skin.

Read against the paper, the sample's time point label means: baseline before oral tofacitinib. From alopecia areata patients, peripheral blood was collected along with lesional scalp punch biopsies. PBMCs were isolated by density centrifugation and stained for CD3, CD4 and CD8, after which CD4+ and CD8+ T cells were sorted on a FACSAria. The library was produced with the immunoSEQ multiplex PCR assay. To provide template for TCR sequencing, every sample had RNA extracted and reverse transcribed into cDNA. SuperScript III was used to make first-strand cDNA, primed with a 2:1 mix of oligo-dT and random hexamers. A synthetic immune receptor repertoire was used to measure amplification bias, and any remaining bias was corrected computationally. From the authors' description of their analysis: Raw reads were preprocessed to remove errors, and CDR3 was defined by IMGT conventions from the conserved cysteine to phenylalanine. To get clonality, Shannon entropy was normalized by log2 of the number of productive unique TCRs and the result was subtracted from 1. CD4 or CD8 identity of scalp clones was inferred by cross-referencing scalp TCRbeta sequences with sorted blood CD4 and CD8 repertoires. Imported from immuneACCESS, the table was reduced by TCRdb to in-frame sequences with V and J called. These copies leave out some clones; in studies compared against another copy, an unresolved V gene accounts for under half, and the cause of the remainder is not known. Clonal size and the V and J genes are those of that table, whereas D and trimming came from the DNA. Present in this sample are around 65,000 clones, more than 40% of which were seen just once. About a sixth of the sample is taken by the ten largest.

The CDR3, from cysteine to phenylalanine, totals 14 residues. Of the read, only the CDR3 DNA is kept; its 42 bases are in frame from base 1. As encoded in the germline V gene, CDR1 is SGHDT while CDR2 is YYEEEE. Here V drops 2 bases and J drops 6 bases, and the junction holds 4 bases not matched to any gene. Here is what the overall study found, with its caveats: Scalp TCR repertoire analysis is complicated because resident alphabeta T cells in normal human skin are also sequenced, whereas mouse skin is dominated by gammadelta T cells. TCR sequences shared between patients were less clear than in mice, possibly partly because of HLA diversity in the patient population. Compared with normal scalp, lesional scalp had higher clonality and more expanded CD8+ clones, particularly in alopecia totalis/universalis, a pattern that suggests antigenic drive.

The rearrangement joined TRBV5-6 to TRBJ2-2, and 7 bases in between align with TRBD2. Sequences were derived from CD8+ T cells sorted from blood, sampled at week 0. The receptor's source is a human donor with alopecia areata. The sequenced DNA is TGTGCCAGCAGCTTCGTTGGGGGGGCCGGGGAGCTGTTTTTT. Its translation reads: CASSFVGGAGELFF.